This T cell receptor beta chain was identified during a study of T-cell reconstitution after alpha-beta-depleted transplantation in children. The table lists this clonotype with many counts. The antigen remains unidentified. As it was prepared, the TCRbeta library received unique molecular identifiers. A single record per CDR3 protein comes from TCRdb applying MiXCR to the PCR reads. The table lists under 300,000 distinct CDR3 sequences, 11% of them singletons. Per germline, CDR1 SQVTM and CDR2 ANQGSEA. The ends lost 4 bases at V and 10 bases at J; junction bases unmatched: 12. The CDR3 is 16 residues long. Study observations and caveats: Elevated TCRbeta diversity at day 60 was traced, in some patients, to surviving recipient T cells and thymic progenitors. As was reported, about two months after transplant, alpha-beta T cells came from several hundred expanded graft clones. A year post-transplant, T-cell counts and diversity derived mostly from newly produced T cells.

The clonotype was recovered from a male patient between 2 and 10 years old who had a stem cell transplant for chronic granulomatous disease, so the T cells may come from the graft donor. This chain links TRBV29-1 with TRBJ2-3, with 15 nucleotides matching TRBD2. This material consisted of peripheral blood, taken 180 days after TCRalphabeta/CD19-depleted stem cell transplant. The CDR3 sequence: CSVVRRTSGRDGAQYF. In DNA form, the CDR3 reads TGCAGCGTTGTTCGGAGGACTAGCGGGAGGGATGGGGCGCAGTATTTT.